Below are 32 T cell receptor beta chains sequenced from a single sample in a study of Tregs in tolerant kidney transplant recipients. TCRdb's copy holds only in-frame clones and misses some; the assay was immunoSEQ multiplex PCR. This repertoire shows 85,000 to 90,000 clones, roughly 92% found once; its top ten account for about 4.9%. The material sequenced was CD8+ T cells from blood. The receptors derive from a human donor in good health.

In this sample, this clone turned up once. This chain links TRBV29-1 with TRBJ2-1; D remains ambiguous. Germline V gene lookup returns CDR1 SQVTM and CDR2 ANQGSEA. V gave up 0 bases and J gave up 10 bases, with 10 bases separating them. The CDR3 spans 12 residues. The CDR3 DNA reads as TGCAGCGTTGAAGAAGTAGGTAGGGAGCAGTTCTTC. Protein product: CSVEEVGREQFF.

CDR3 loop: CASSPRQGIYEQYF. CDR3 coding DNA: TGTGCCAGCAGCCCGAGACAGGGGATCTACGAGCAGTACTTC. The V and J genes are TRBV7-9 and TRBJ2-7; TRBD1 agrees at 8 bases. CDR3 length: 14 residues. Germline trimming cut 5 bases from V and 3 bases from J; bases unmatched to any gene: 6. The germline CDR1 and CDR2 sequences are SEHNR and FQNEAQ (reference sequence). Full variable domain (remainder filled in from reference TRBV7-9 and TRBJ2-7): DTGVSQNPRHKITKRGQNVTFRCDPISEHNRLYWYRQTLGQGPEFLTYFQNEAQLEKSRLLSDRFSAERPKGSFSTLEIQRTEQGDSAMYLCASSPRQGIYEQYFGPGTRLTVT.

This sequence joins TRBV7-9 and TRBJ2-7; D not certain. Trimming took off 7 bases at V and 3 bases at J, with 31 bases between the two ends. CDR1 is SEHNR, CDR2 FQNEAQ, per germline (reference sequence). The CDR3 loop spans 19 amino acids. The DNA of the CDR3 is TGTGCCAGCACCCGAAAAGAGCCCTTGTCGGCTTACGTCGGCTACGAGCAGTACTTC. Protein sequence: CASTRKEPLSAYVGYEQYF.

The chain carries TRBV4-2 and TRBJ2-7; 8 nucleotides align to TRBD1. The CDR3 covers 17 residues. Germline values: CDR1 LGHNA, CDR2 YNFKEQ. The ends lost 0 bases at V and 3 bases at J; junction bases unmatched: 10. The chain's CDR3 is CASSQEGIQGVVYEQYF. In nucleotides, the CDR3 is TGTGCCAGCAGCCAAGAGGGCATACAGGGGGTTGTCTACGAGCAGTACTTC.

J is TRBJ2-2 and V is TRBV10-1; TRBD2 matches at 13 bases. Trimming took 7 bases from V and 9 from J; bases not matched to a gene: 11. From germline, CDR1 is WNHNN and CDR2 SYGVQD (reference sequence). This CDR3 region has 16 residues. CDR3 in amino acids: CASIPLAGGGERELFF. CDR3 DNA sequence: TGCGCCAGCATTCCACTAGCGGGGGGGGGCGAACGGGAGCTGTTTTTT.

The rearrangement joins TRBV7-8 to TRBJ1-2, with D perhaps TRBD1 (6 bases). Between the trimmed V and J ends, which lost 4 bases and 4 bases, there was a span of 13 bases. The germline CDR1 and CDR2 sequences are SGHVS and FQNEAQ. This CDR3 region has 14 residues. The CDR3 loop reads CASSYHRDSYGYTF. The CDR3, as DNA: TGTGCCAGCAGCTACCACAGGGATAGCTATGGCTACACCTTC.

The V call is TRBV6-5, the J call TRBJ1-5; tentatively, D is TRBD1 (5 bases). CDR1 is MNHEY, CDR2 SVGAGI, per germline. This CDR3 has 14 residues. V was pared by 0 bases and J by 5 bases, with 8 bases between. CDR3 residues: CASSYSEGYQPQHF. CDR3 coding DNA: TGTGCCAGCAGTTACTCTGAGGGGTATCAGCCCCAGCATTTT.

This rearrangement joins TRBV10-1 to TRBJ2-7; 10 bases map to TRBD2. CDR1 is WNHNN, CDR2 SYGVQD, per germline (reference sequence). The CDR3 loop spans 17 amino acids. V lost 2 bases, J lost 3 bases, and 10 bases stayed unmatched. The CDR3 bases are TGCGCCAGCAGTGAGGGATTAGCGGGAGGCCCATACTACGAGCAGTACTTC. Encoded protein: CASSEGLAGGPYYEQYF.

This chain joins TRBV6-6 and TRBJ2-7, with TRBD2 identical over 7 bases. The ends lost 4 bases at V and 3 bases at J; junction bases unmatched: 3. This CDR3 spans 13 amino acids. Germline assignment: CDR1 MNHNY and CDR2 SVGAGI (reference sequence). The CDR3 region has the DNA TGTGCCAGCAGTTTAAGCGGGAACTACGAGCAGTACTTC. Its translation is CASSLSGNYEQYF.

Here the CDR3 reads CASSDLLAGLNYEQYF. The DNA for the CDR3 is TGTGCCAGCAGTGATCTCCTAGCGGGATTAAACTACGAGCAGTACTTC. The chain is built from TRBV6-1 and TRBJ2-7; 9 nucleotides align to TRBD2. In germline, CDR1 is MNHNS, CDR2 SASEGT. With 3 bases clipped from V and 3 bases from J, the junction kept 9 bases outside the gene matches. This CDR3 contains 16 residues.

Concerning this clone itself: The identical CDR3 is also encoded by other nucleotide sequences in the sample. The chain combines TRBV11-3 with TRBJ2-7; the D is unclear. With 4 bases removed from V and 3 bases from J, the gap between germline ends came to 7 bases. The CDR3 is 12 residues long. Germline CDR1 is SGHNT and CDR2 is YENEEA. DNA for the CDR3: TGTGCCAGCAGCTCTGGCGGCTACGAGCAGTACTTC. This codes for CASSSGGYEQYF.

The chain uses TRBV7-9 and TRBJ1-2, with 7 bases that match TRBD1. Germline assignment: CDR1 SEHNR and CDR2 FQNEAQ (reference sequence). The CDR3 covers 13 residues. Losses at the gene ends were 4 bases for V and 8 bases for J; bases not matched to a gene: 7. CDR3 coding DNA: TGTGCCAGCAGCTCGCCGACAGGGTCCGGCTACACCTTC. Protein sequence: CASSSPTGSGYTF. Together with reference TRBV7-9 and TRBJ1-2, the CDR3 gives the full variable domain: DTGVSQNPRHKITKRGQNVTFRCDPISEHNRLYWYRQTLGQGPEFLTYFQNEAQLEKSRLLSDRFSAERPKGSFSTLEIQRTEQGDSAMYLCASSSPTGSGYTFGSGTRLTVV.

The chain carries TRBV2 and TRBJ1-2, with TRBD1 matching 8 bases. The ends lost 1 base at V and 4 bases at J; junction bases unmatched: 11. Germline lookup yields CDR1 SNHLY and CDR2 FYNNEI. This CDR3 spans 17 amino acids. The CDR3 here is CASSEERQGWGVYGYTF. CDR3 in DNA: TGTGCCAGCAGTGAAGAAAGACAGGGGTGGGGGGTCTATGGCTACACCTTC.

The genes are TRBV14 and TRBJ1-1; perhaps TRBD1 as D (5 bases). Germline V gene data show CDR1 as SGHDN and CDR2 as FVKESK. The CDR3 loop spans 14 amino acids. Trimming took 1 base from V and 7 from J, leaving 13 bases between them. The CDR3 here is CASSQVGVAGEAFF. The CDR3 DNA is TGTGCCAGCAGCCAAGTAGGGGTGGCCGGTGAAGCTTTCTTT.

The CDR3 bases are TGCGCCAGCAGCCAAGGATGGAATGAAGCTTTCTTT. Encoded protein: CASSQGWNEAFF. The chain is built from TRBV4-1 and TRBJ1-1; D is undetermined. V shed 1 base and J shed 7 bases, with 7 bases lying between them. The CDR3 covers 12 residues. CDR1 is MGHRA and CDR2 is YSYEKL in the germline V gene.

V and J are TRBV4-1 and TRBJ1-2; 7 bases agree with TRBD1. CDR3 length equals 17 residues. V lost 0 bases and J lost 3; bases outside the gene matches: 10. The germline V gene encodes CDR1 MGHRA and CDR2 YSYEKL. The CDR3 bases are TGCGCCAGCAGCCAAGAACTTGCCGGGACAGTGGACTATGGCTACACCTTC. Translated, it gives CASSQELAGTVDYGYTF.

The chain recombines TRBV5-8 with TRBJ2-5; D gene uncertain. The CDR3 spans 14 residues. V lost 4 bases to trimming and J lost 3 bases, with 13 bases between them. In germline, CDR1 is SGHTS, CDR2 YDEGEE. In DNA, the CDR3 is TGTGCCAGCAGCCTCAGGTTCAGTAAAGAGACCCAGTACTTC. The encoded protein is CASSLRFSKETQYF.

This clone was observed a handful of times. The rearrangement links TRBV4-1 to TRBJ1-5; TRBD1 matches 8 bases. With V trimmed by 5 bases and J by 11 bases, 8 bases remained unmatched. CDR1 and CDR2 (germline): MGHRA, YSYEKL. The CDR3 length is 13 residues. CDR3 nucleotide sequence: TGCGCCAGCAGCAGGACAGGGTCCGGGACCCAGCATTTT. Protein sequence: CASSRTGSGTQHF.

V and J are TRBV29-1 and TRBJ2-5, with D perhaps assigned TRBD1 or TRBD2 (5 bases each). The germline V and J ends were trimmed by 3 bases and 5 bases, with 19 bases remaining between them. Germline V gene sequence: CDR1 SQVTM, CDR2 ANQGSEA. There are 15 residues in the CDR3. CDR3 sequence (DNA): TGCAGCGTTGATTCGTTTAGCCGGGGCGGTGAGACCCAGTACTTC. It codes for CSVDSFSRGGETQYF.

The chain uses TRBV9 and TRBJ1-2, with a weak D call TRBD1 (6 bases). Germline assignment: CDR1 SGDLS and CDR2 YYNGEE. The V and J ends lost 3 bases and 0 bases respectively, with 6 bases between them. This CDR3 spans 13 amino acids. DNA for the CDR3: TGTGCCAGCAGCGGACAGGCTAACTATGGCTACACCTTC. It is translated as CASSGQANYGYTF. Looking up the rest from reference TRBV9 and TRBJ1-2 gives the full variable domain: DSGVTQTPKHLITATGQRVTLRCSPRSGDLSVYWYQQSLDQGLQFLIQYYNGEERAKGNILERFSAQQFPDLHSELNLSSLELGDSALYFCASSGQANYGYTFGSGTRLTVV.

This chain uses TRBV11-2 with TRBJ1-2, with D possibly being TRBD1 (5 bases). The CDR3 spans 14 residues. Germline values: CDR1 SGHAT, CDR2 FQNNGV. Trimming pared 1 base from V and 0 bases from J, leaving 6 bases between. CDR3 protein: CASSLAGPNYGYTF. CDR3 DNA sequence: TGTGCCAGCAGCTTAGCAGGGCCTAACTATGGCTACACCTTC.

The chain joins TRBV9 to TRBJ1-1; D is unclear. The CDR3 covers 13 residues. The ends were cut back, 2 bases at V and 1 base at J, with 6 bases in the middle. Looked up from germline, CDR1 is SGDLS and CDR2 is YYNGEE. The CDR3 protein is CASSVLQNTEAFF. CDR3 sequence (DNA): TGTGCCAGCAGCGTTTTACAGAACACTGAAGCTTTCTTT.

The V gene is TRBV6-5, the J gene TRBJ1-1; 7 positions agree with TRBD1. Germline V gene data show CDR1 as MNHEY and CDR2 as SVGAGI. CDR3 length: 15 amino acids. J lost 3 bases, V lost 2 bases, and 6 bases had no gene match. The CDR3 region is CASSYQTGWYTEAFF. The CDR3 nucleotides are TGTGCCAGCAGTTACCAGACAGGGTGGTACACTGAAGCTTTCTTT.

This clone was picked up one time. The rearrangement uses TRBV4-2 and TRBJ2-1; TRBD2 matches at 10 bases. CDR1 is LGHNA, CDR2 YNFKEQ, per germline. The CDR3 length is 17 residues. With V trimmed by 0 bases and J by 0 bases, 2 bases remained unmatched. The CDR3 coding sequence is TGTGCCAGCAGCCAAGATCTAGCGGGAGTCTCCTACAATGAGCAGTTCTTC. Amino acids: CASSQDLAGVSYNEQFF.

The rearrangement uses TRBV10-1 and TRBJ2-2; D is ambiguous. Per the germline V gene, CDR1 is WNHNN and CDR2 is SYGVQD (reference sequence). The CDR3 spans 15 residues. V was trimmed by 2 bases and J by 2 bases, leaving 9 bases between them. CDR3 residues: CASSEGIPNTGELFF. In DNA form, the CDR3 reads TGCGCCAGCAGTGAGGGGATCCCTAACACCGGGGAGCTGTTTTTT.

This sequence joins TRBV5-4 and TRBJ1-6; D remains unclear. V shed 7 bases and J shed 0 bases, with 8 bases lying between them. This CDR3 spans 14 amino acids. The germline V gene has CDR1 SGHNT and CDR2 YYREEE (reference sequence). CDR3 in DNA: TGTGCCAGCTCCCGTTTCTCCTATAATTCACCCCTCCACTTT. It translates to CASSRFSYNSPLHF. The entire variable domain, with the rest obtained from reference TRBV5-4 and TRBJ1-6, is as follows: ETGVTQSPTHLIKTRGQQVTLRCSSQSGHNTVSWYQQALGQGPQFIFQYYREEENGRGNFPPRFSGLQFPNYSSELNVNALELDDSALYLCASSRFSYNSPLHFGNGTRLTVT.

The rearrangement links TRBV27 to TRBJ2-1; perhaps TRBD2 as D (5 bases). In germline, CDR1 is MNHEY, CDR2 SMNVEV (reference sequence). The ends were cut back, 7 bases at V and 7 bases at J, with 11 bases in the middle. The CDR3 length is 12 residues. CDR3 sequence reads: CASTHGGNEQFF. In DNA, the CDR3 is TGTGCCAGCACCCACGGAGGTAATGAGCAGTTCTTC.

The J gene is TRBJ2-3, the V gene TRBV6-4; unclear D gene. Germline V gene data show CDR1 as MRHNA and CDR2 as SNTAGT. V lost 3 bases and J lost 0, with 7 bases in between. The CDR3 length is 14 residues. The CDR3 loop is CASSEKGSTDTQYF. The CDR3 DNA sequence: TGTGCCAGCAGTGAAAAGGGAAGCACAGATACGCAGTATTTT.

V and J are TRBV30 and TRBJ2-7; weak D call: TRBD1 (5 bases). The CDR3 is made up of 12 amino acids. The V gene lost 1 base and the J gene lost 1 base, with 5 bases spanning the gap. The germline V gene has CDR1 GTSNPN and CDR2 SVGIG (reference sequence). The CDR3 here is CAWSGQSYEQYF. The CDR3 nucleotides read TGTGCCTGGAGTGGACAGTCCTACGAGCAGTACTTC.

The rearrangement joins TRBV27 to TRBJ1-1, with TRBD1 matching 8 bases. The germline gives CDR1 MNHEY, CDR2 SMNVEV (reference sequence). The V gene end was trimmed by 6 bases and the J gene end by 4 bases; junction bases not matched to a gene: 7. This CDR3 region has 14 residues. CDR3 sequence: CASSPRQGITEAFF. Written as DNA, the CDR3 is TGTGCCAGCAGCCCTCGACAGGGGATCACTGAAGCTTTCTTT.

The rearrangement links TRBV13 to TRBJ1-1; D unresolved. Deletions cut 5 bases from V and 6 bases from J, with 16 bases between. CDR1 is PRHDT and CDR2 is FYEKMQ in the germline V gene (reference sequence). The CDR3 length is 14 residues. CDR3 sequence: CASSPSGRWSEAFF. For the CDR3, the DNA is TGTGCCAGCAGCCCGTCCGGGAGATGGTCTGAAGCTTTCTTT.

This clone was seen only once. The rearrangement links TRBV7-3 to TRBJ2-3, with TRBD2 identical over 11 bases. The germline CDR1 and CDR2 sequences are SGHTA and FQGTGA. There are 17 residues in the CDR3. The V gene end was trimmed by 1 base and the J gene end by 2 bases; junction bases not matched to a gene: 5. CDR3 in amino acids: CASSLRASGGTTDTQYF. CDR3 nucleotide sequence: TGTGCCAGCAGCTTAAGAGCTAGCGGGGGGACCACAGATACGCAGTATTTT.